This T cell receptor (beta chain) was sequenced for a study of blood T cell repertoires in COVID-19. In the study overall: The origin of the acute and convalescent COVID-19 samples was the United States, Italy and Spain. From T cells, B-cell-depleted T cells, or PBMCs came the material, which was cDNA or gDNA.

In the source study's methods: From reference gene primer amplification, estimates of nucleated cell counts were derived. This table comes from immunoSEQ multiplex PCR, and its TCRdb copy is limited to in-frame clones, with some not included. D and trimming come from the DNA, and the V and J calls and clone size come from that table. Here the sample spans about 120,000 clones, over 75% being singletons. Germline CDR1 reads SGHAT; CDR2 reads FQNNGV. This CDR3 is built from 12 residues. The V and J ends lost 5 bases and 8 bases respectively, with 10 bases between them. The V call is TRBV11-2, the J call TRBJ2-1, with D perhaps TRBD1 (5 bases). The receptor was derived from a man in his sixties with acute or convalescent COVID-19. Sequences were obtained from peripheral blood. The CDR3 DNA reads as TGTGCCAGCAGCAAAGCAGGGTATGAGCAGTTCTTC. It encodes CASSKAGYEQFF.